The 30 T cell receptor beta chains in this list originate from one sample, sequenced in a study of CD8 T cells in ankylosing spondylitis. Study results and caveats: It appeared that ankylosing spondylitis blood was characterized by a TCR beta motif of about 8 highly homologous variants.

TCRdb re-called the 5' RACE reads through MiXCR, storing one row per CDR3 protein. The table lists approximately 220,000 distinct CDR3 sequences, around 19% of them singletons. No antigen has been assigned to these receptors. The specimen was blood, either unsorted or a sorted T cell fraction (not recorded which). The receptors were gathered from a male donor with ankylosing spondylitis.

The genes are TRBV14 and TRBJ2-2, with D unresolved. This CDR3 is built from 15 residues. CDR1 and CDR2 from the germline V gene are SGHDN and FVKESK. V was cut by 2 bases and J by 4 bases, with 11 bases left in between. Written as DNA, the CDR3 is TGTGCCAGCAGCCAATACGCCACGTCCACCGGGGAGCTGTTTTTT. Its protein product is CASSQYATSTGELFF.

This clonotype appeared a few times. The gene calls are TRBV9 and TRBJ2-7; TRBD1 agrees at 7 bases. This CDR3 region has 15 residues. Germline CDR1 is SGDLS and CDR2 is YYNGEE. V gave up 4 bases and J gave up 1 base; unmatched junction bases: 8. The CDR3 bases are TGTGCCAGCAGCCTAGGGACAGCTAGTTCCTACGAGCAGTACTTC. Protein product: CASSLGTASSYEQYF. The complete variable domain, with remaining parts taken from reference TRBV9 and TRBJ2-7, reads DSGVTQTPKHLITATGQRVTLRCSPRSGDLSVYWYQQSLDQGLQFLIQYYNGEERAKGNILERFSAQQFPDLHSELNLSSLELGDSALYFCASSLGTASSYEQYFGPGTRLTVT.

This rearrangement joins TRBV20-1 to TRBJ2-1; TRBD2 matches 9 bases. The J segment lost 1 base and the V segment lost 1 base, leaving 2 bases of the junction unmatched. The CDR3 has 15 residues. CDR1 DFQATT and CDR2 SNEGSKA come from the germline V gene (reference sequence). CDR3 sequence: CSARGTSASYNEQFF. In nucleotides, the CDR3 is TGCAGTGCTAGAGGGACTAGCGCATCCTACAATGAGCAGTTCTTC.

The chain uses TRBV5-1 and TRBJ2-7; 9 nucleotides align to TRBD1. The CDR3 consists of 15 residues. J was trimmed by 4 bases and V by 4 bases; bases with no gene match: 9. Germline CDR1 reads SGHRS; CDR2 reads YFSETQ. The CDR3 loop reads CASSAATGGPYEQYF. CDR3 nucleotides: TGCGCCAGCAGCGCCGCGACAGGGGGGCCATACGAGCAGTACTTC. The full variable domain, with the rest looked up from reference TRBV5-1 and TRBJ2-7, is KAGVTQTPRYLIKTRGQQVTLSCSPISGHRSVSWYQQTPGQGLQFLFEYFSETQRNKGNFPGRFSGRQFSNSRSEMNVSTLELGDSALYLCASSAATGGPYEQYFGPGTRLTVT.

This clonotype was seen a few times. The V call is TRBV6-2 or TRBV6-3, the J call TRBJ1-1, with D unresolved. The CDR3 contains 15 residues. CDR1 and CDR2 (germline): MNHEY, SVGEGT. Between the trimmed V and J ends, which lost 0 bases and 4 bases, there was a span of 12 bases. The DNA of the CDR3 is TGTGCCAGCAGTTACTCCGACGGATGGGGCACTGAAGCTTTCTTT. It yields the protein CASSYSDGWGTEAFF.

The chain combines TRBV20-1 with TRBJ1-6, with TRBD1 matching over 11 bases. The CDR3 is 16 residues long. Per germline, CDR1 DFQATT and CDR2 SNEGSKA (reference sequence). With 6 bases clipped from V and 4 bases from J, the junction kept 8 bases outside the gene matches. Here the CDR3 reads CSALIGQGAYNSPLHF. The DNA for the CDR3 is TGCAGTGCCTTAATAGGACAGGGGGCGTATAATTCACCCCTCCACTTT.

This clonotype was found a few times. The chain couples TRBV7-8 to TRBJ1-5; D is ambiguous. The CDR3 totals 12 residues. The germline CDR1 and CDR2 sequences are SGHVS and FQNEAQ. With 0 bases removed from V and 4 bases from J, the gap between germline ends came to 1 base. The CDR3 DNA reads TGTGCCAGCAGCTTAGCTAATCAGCCCCAGCATTTT. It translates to CASSLANQPQHF.

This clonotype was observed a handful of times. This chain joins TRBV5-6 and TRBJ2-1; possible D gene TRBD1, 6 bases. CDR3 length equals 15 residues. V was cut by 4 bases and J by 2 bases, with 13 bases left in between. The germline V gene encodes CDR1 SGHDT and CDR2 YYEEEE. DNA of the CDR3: TGTGCCAGCAGCACAGGGACGGAGGCCTACAATGAGCAGTTCTTC. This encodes CASSTGTEAYNEQFF.

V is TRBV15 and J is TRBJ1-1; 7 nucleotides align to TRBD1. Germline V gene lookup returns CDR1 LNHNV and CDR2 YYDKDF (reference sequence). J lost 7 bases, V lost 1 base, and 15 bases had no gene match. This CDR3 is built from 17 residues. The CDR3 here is CATSRGWDSQRGGEAFF. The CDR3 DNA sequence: TGTGCCACCAGCAGAGGGTGGGACAGCCAACGGGGGGGTGAAGCTTTCTTT.

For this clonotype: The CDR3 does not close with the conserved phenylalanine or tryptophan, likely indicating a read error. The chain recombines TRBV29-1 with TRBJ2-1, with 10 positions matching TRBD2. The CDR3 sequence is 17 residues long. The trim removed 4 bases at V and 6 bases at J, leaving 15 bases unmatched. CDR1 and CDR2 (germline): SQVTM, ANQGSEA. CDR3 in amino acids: CSVVLTLAGAVFNEQFL. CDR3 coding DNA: TGCAGCGTTGTCCTTACGCTAGCGGGAGCGGTTTTCAATGAGCAGTTCTTA.

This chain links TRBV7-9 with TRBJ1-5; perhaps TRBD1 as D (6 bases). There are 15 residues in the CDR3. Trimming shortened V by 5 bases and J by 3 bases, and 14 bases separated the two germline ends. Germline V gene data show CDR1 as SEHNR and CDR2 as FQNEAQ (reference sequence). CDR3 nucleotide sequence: TGTGCCAGCAGCCCGGCGGACAGTCCCAATCAGCCCCAGCATTTT. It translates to CASSPADSPNQPQHF. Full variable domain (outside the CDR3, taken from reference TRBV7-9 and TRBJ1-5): DTGVSQNPRHKITKRGQNVTFRCDPISEHNRLYWYRQTLGQGPEFLTYFQNEAQLEKSRLLSDRFSAERPKGSFSTLEIQRTEQGDSAMYLCASSPADSPNQPQHFGDGTRLSIL.

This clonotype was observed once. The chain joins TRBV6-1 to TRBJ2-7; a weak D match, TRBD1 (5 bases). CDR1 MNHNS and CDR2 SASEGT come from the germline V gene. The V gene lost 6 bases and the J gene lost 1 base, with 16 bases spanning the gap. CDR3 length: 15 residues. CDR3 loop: CASRAGQRTSYEQYF. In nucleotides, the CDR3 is TGTGCCAGCAGAGCCGGACAACGGACATCCTACGAGCAGTACTTC.

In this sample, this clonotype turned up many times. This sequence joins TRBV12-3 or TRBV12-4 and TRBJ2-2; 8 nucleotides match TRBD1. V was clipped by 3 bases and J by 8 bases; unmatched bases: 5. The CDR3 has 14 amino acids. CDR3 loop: CASSFSGGRGELFF. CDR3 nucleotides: TGTGCCAGCAGTTTTTCAGGGGGCAGGGGGGAGCTGTTTTTT.

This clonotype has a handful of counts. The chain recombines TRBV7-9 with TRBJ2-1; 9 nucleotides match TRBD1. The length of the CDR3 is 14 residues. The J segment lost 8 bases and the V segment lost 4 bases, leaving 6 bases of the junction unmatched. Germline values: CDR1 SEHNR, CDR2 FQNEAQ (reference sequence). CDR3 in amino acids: CASSSGTGLYEQFF. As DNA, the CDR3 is TGTGCCAGCAGCTCCGGGACAGGGCTCTATGAGCAGTTCTTC.

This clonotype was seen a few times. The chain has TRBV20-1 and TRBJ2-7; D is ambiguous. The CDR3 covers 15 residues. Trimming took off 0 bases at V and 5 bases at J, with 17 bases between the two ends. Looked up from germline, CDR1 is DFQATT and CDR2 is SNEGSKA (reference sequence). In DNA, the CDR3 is TGCAGTGCTAGAGACCGGGTTCTCTCGGGCCACGAGCAGTACTTC. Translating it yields CSARDRVLSGHEQYF.

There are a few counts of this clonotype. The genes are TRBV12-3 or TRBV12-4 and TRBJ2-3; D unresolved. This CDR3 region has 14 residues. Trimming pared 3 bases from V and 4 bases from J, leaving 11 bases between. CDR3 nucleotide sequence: TGTGCCAGCAGTTTCAGTTGGCCCCCAGATACGCAGTATTTT. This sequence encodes CASSFSWPPDTQYF.

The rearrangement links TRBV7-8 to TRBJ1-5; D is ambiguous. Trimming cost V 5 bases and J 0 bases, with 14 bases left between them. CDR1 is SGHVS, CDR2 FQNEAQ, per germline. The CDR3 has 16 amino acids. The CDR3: CASSQGPGYSNQPQHF. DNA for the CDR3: TGTGCCAGCAGCCAAGGACCGGGCTATAGCAATCAGCCCCAGCATTTT.

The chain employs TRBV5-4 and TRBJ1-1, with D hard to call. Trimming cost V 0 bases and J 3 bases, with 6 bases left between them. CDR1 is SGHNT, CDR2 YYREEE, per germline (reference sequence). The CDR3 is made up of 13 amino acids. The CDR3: CASSLAGYTEAFF. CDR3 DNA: TGTGCCAGCAGCTTGGCCGGCTACACTGAAGCTTTCTTT.

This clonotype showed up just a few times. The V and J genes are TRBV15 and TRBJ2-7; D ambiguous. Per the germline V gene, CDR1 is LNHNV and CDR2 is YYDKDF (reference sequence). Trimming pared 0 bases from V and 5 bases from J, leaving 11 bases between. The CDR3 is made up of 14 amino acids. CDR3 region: CATSRELYDDEQYF. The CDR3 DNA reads TGTGCCACCAGCAGAGAACTTTACGACGACGAGCAGTACTTC.

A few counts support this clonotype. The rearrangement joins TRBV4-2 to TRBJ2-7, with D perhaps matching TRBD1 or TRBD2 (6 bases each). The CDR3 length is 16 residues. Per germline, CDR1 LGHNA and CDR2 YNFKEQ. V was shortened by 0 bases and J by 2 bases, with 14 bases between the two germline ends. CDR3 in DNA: TGTGCCAGCAGCCAAGAATTCGAGGGGGGTGCCTACGAGCAGTACTTC. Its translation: CASSQEFEGGAYEQYF.

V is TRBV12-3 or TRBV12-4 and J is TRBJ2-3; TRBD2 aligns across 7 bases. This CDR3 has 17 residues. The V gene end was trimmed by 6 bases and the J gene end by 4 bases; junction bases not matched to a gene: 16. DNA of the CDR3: TGTGCCAGCAGCTTTAGGGAGGGGATTCGTCCCTCAGATACGCAGTATTTT. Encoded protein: CASSFREGIRPSDTQYF.

The chain's CDR3 is CSAGTTYEQYF. CDR3 nucleotides: TGCAGCGCTGGGACCACCTACGAGCAGTACTTC. The chain recombines TRBV29-1 with TRBJ2-7, with D perhaps given as TRBD1 or TRBD2 (5 bases each). The CDR3 length is 11 residues. V was cut by 7 bases and J by 2 bases, with 9 bases left in between. Germline loops: CDR1 SQVTM, CDR2 ANQGSEA.

CDR3: CASSLPRERTEAFF. The CDR3 nucleotides read TGTGCCAGCAGTTTACCCAGGGAAAGAACTGAAGCTTTCTTT. This chain links TRBV28 with TRBJ1-1; a possible D gene is TRBD1 (5 bases). From germline, CDR1 is MDHEN and CDR2 SYDVKM. V lost 2 bases and J lost 5, with 12 bases in between. The CDR3 loop spans 14 amino acids.

The CDR3 reads CASSQLAAPKETQYF. In DNA, the CDR3 is TGCGCCAGCAGCCAACTAGCGGCCCCCAAAGAGACCCAGTACTTC. This rearrangement joins TRBV4-1 to TRBJ2-5; 7 bases fit TRBD2. From germline, CDR1 is MGHRA and CDR2 YSYEKL. This CDR3 comprises 15 residues. Trimming removed 2 bases from V and 3 bases from J; junction bases left unmatched: 6.

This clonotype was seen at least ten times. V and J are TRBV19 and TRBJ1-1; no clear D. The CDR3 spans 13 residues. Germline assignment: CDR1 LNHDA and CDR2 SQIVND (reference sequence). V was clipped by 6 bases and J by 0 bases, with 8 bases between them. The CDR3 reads CASRGLMNTEAFF. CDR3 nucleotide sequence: TGTGCCAGTAGAGGACTGATGAACACTGAAGCTTTCTTT. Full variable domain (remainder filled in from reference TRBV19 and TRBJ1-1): DGGITQSPKYLFRKEGQNVTLSCEQNLNHDAMYWYRQDPGQGLRLIYYSQIVNDFQKGDIAEGYSVSREKKESFPLTVTSAQKNPTAFYLCASRGLMNTEAFFGQGTRLTVV.

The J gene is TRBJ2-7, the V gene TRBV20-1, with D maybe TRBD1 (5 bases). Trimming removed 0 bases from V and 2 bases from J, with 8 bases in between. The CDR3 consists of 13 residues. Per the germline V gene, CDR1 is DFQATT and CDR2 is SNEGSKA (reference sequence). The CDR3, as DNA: TGCAGTGCTAGAGACAGGGTGGCCTACGAGCAGTACTTC. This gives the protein CSARDRVAYEQYF.

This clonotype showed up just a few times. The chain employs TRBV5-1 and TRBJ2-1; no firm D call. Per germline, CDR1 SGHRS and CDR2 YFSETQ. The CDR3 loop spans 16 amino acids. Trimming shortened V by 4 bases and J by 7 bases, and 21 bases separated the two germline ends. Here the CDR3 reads CASSPDDSPLGNEQFF. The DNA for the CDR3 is TGCGCCAGCAGCCCAGATGACTCCCCCCTCGGAAATGAGCAGTTCTTC.

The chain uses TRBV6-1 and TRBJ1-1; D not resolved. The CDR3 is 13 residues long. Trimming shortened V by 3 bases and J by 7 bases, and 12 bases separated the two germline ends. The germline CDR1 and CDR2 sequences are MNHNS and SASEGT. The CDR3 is CASSEPNTGEAFF. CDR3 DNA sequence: TGTGCCAGCAGTGAGCCAAACACGGGTGAAGCTTTCTTT.

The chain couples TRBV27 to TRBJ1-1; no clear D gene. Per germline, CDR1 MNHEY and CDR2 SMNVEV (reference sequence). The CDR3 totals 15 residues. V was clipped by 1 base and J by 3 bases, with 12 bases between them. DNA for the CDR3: TGTGCCAGCAGTTTATTTCGGGGTCCATACACTGAAGCTTTCTTT. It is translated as CASSLFRGPYTEAFF.

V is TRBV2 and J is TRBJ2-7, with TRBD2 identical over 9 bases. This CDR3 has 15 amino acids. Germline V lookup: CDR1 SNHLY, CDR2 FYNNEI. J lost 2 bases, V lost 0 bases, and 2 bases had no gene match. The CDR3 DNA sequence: TGTGCCAGCAGTGAAGCAGCGGGAGGCCCCTACGAGCAGTACTTC. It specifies CASSEAAGGPYEQYF.